This T cell receptor (beta chain) was sequenced during a study of monozygotic twins with inflammatory bowel disease. TCRdb reprocessed the 5' RACE reads; each CDR3 protein has one entry and no DNA is given. Its table records around 220,000 distinct CDR3 sequences. In germline, CDR1 is SGHKS, CDR2 YYEKEE (reference sequence). The CDR3 sequence is 16 residues long. The gene calls are TRBV5-5 and TRBJ1-4; TCRdb outputs TRBD1, but without DNA this stays unchecked. The origin of this receptor is a human donor with ulcerative colitis or Crohn's disease, or a healthy co-twin of an affected twin (not recorded which). Sequences were obtained from blood. Here the CDR3 reads CASSETGAATNEKLFF.